The 11 T cell receptor beta chains reported below all come from one sample, sequenced in a study of T cell repertoires in cytomegalovirus infection (dated by TCRdb to the late 2010s). Reads for this sample came from an Illumina HiSeq 1500. TCRdb's own reprocessing of the public reads used fastp at Q25 and MiXCR and kept productive beta chains. CDR3 protein duplicates are merged, each entry listing the most common genes and DNA. The sample table records about 700,000 distinct CDR3 sequences; around 35% of these occur just once. The ten largest clones represent 15% to 20% of the sample. Their cognate antigens are unknown. What the treatment or condition label conveys for this sample: in vitro stimulation with specific CMV peptide epitopes to enrich CMV-specific T cells. The sample consisted of cultured PBMCs, taken from culture after CMV antigen stimulation. All receptors derive from a human donor in good health (CMV status not recorded). Some clones in this sample may be carry-over from other donors' samples.

This clonotype was counted ten times or more. The rearrangement joins TRBV7-2 to TRBJ1-5, with 9 positions matching TRBD1. This CDR3 contains 16 residues. Unmatched junction bases numbered 11, after V lost 4 bases and J lost 7 bases. Germline V lookup: CDR1 SGHTA, CDR2 FQGNSA. CDR3 DNA: TGTGCCAGCAGCTCACACGGACAGGGGCACCGACAGCCCCAGCATTTT. It is translated as CASSSHGQGHRQPQHF.

This clonotype was counted between two and nine times. This chain joins TRBV7-6 and TRBJ2-5, with D possibly being TRBD2 (6 bases). V was cut by 1 base and J by 9 bases, with 15 bases left in between. Germline CDR1 SGHVS, CDR2 FNYEAQ. CDR3 size: 14 residues. CDR3 nucleotides: TGTGCCAGCAGCTTAGAGGGCGGGGCGGGGTCCCAGTACTTC. Translation gives CASSLEGGAGSQYF.

In nucleotides, the CDR3 is TGTGCCAGCAGCTGGAGGACGGGGACTGAAGCTTTCTTT. It is translated as CASSWRTGTEAFF. The J gene is TRBJ1-1, the V gene TRBV12-3 or TRBV12-4; D uncertain. V was pared by 6 bases and J by 5 bases, with 13 bases between. There are 13 residues in the CDR3.

This clonotype was seen repeatedly, ten times or more. The chain couples TRBV7-8 to TRBJ1-2; 7 bases match TRBD1. V was pared by 5 bases and J by 8 bases, with 14 bases of the junction left unmatched. The CDR3 loop spans 15 amino acids. Germline CDR1 and CDR2: SGHVS and FQNEAQ. CDR3 coding DNA: TGTGCCAGCAGCCTCGTCATTGACAGGGTAGGAGGCTACACCTTC. Protein product: CASSLVIDRVGGYTF.

This sequence joins TRBV5-1 and TRBJ1-1; D call uncertain. CDR1 is SGHRS, CDR2 YFSETQ, per germline. Between the trimmed V and J ends, which lost 5 bases and 4 bases, there was a span of 18 bases. CDR3 length equals 15 residues. CDR3 DNA sequence: TGCGCCAGCAGGGTGATGGACGGCTCTGCCACTGAAGCTTTCTTT. This sequence encodes CASRVMDGSATEAFF.

The chain is built from TRBV5-4 and TRBJ2-7, with 7 bases that match TRBD1. Trimming at V came to 4 bases and at J to 7 bases, leaving 5 bases not matched to a gene. CDR1 is SGHNT and CDR2 is YYREEE in the germline V gene (reference sequence). This CDR3 spans 12 amino acids. CDR3 in DNA: TGTGCCAGCAGCCCGGGACAGCGGGAGCAGTACTTC. It specifies CASSPGQREQYF.

The chain combines TRBV7-9 with TRBJ1-2; a weak D match, TRBD1 (6 bases). Trimming removed 4 bases at V and 1 base at J, with 13 bases between. The CDR3 is 15 residues long. CDR1 is SEHNR, CDR2 FQNEAQ, per germline (reference sequence). Here the CDR3 DNA reads TGTGCCAGCAGCTCTTCCGCCAGGGGTAACTATGGCTACACCTTC. Residues: CASSSSARGNYGYTF. Complete variable domain (other parts from reference TRBV7-9 and TRBJ1-2): DTGVSQNPRHKITKRGQNVTFRCDPISEHNRLYWYRQTLGQGPEFLTYFQNEAQLEKSRLLSDRFSAERPKGSFSTLEIQRTEQGDSAMYLCASSSSARGNYGYTFGSGTRLTVV.

A word on this clonotype: Relative to the germline gene, one junction end is altered; a read error may explain this. The V and J genes are TRBV12-3 or TRBV12-4 and TRBJ1-5; D gene uncertain. The CDR3 spans 13 residues. CDR3 bases: TGTGCCAGCAGTCTGAGTGGCAATCGGCCCCAGCATTTT. This gives the protein CASSLSGNRPQHF.

This clonotype was detected a few times. V gene TRBV19 combines with J gene TRBJ1-3; 9 nucleotides align to TRBD1. Trimming cost V 5 bases and J 2 bases; bases outside gene matches: 7. This CDR3 spans 16 amino acids. From germline, CDR1 is LNHDA and CDR2 SQIVND (reference sequence). The CDR3 sequence is CASSPGTGYAGNTIYF. In DNA, the CDR3 is TGTGCCAGTAGTCCGGGGACAGGGTATGCTGGAAACACCATATATTTT.

This clonotype has a handful of counts. The chain uses TRBV27 and TRBJ1-1; D possibly corresponds to TRBD1 (6 bases). With 3 bases removed from V and 10 bases from J, the gap between germline ends came to 27 bases. CDR1 and CDR2 (germline): MNHEY, SMNVEV (reference sequence). The CDR3 runs 17 residues. The CDR3 spells CASSLGGGAKSWVVAFF. The CDR3 nucleotides read TGTGCCAGCAGTTTGGGGGGGGGCGCCAAATCCTGGGTTGTAGCTTTCTTT.

Points on this clonotype: A read error may account for a junction end that differs from germline. The chain uses TRBV7-2 and TRBJ1-4, with unresolved D. The CDR3 consists of 17 residues. The germline V gene has CDR1 SGHTA and CDR2 FQGNSA. CDR3 region: CARSFGGWREANVKLFF. CDR3 bases: TGTGCCAGAAGCTTCGGCGGATGGAGGGAGGCTAATGTAAAACTGTTTTTT.